These T cell receptor beta chains were read from a single sample in a study of blood T cell repertoires in COVID-19. The method was immunoSEQ multiplex PCR; TCRdb's version includes in-frame clones alone and lacks a portion of them. The sample has roughly 40,000 clones; around 88% are singletons. Sequenced: peripheral blood. The source is a woman aged 80 or older with active or convalescent COVID-19. CDR3s include the opening cysteine and the closing phenylalanine or tryptophan. A D gene is named only where the DNA matches it firmly. Size tells how often a clone was seen (once, few, many) or the class of an expanded clone, and some rows leave it out.

J gene | V gene | D gene | clone size | CDR3 DNA | CDR3 protein
TRBJ1-2 | TRBV7-6 | TRBD1 | once | TGTGCCAGCAGCCTCGACAGGGGGTATGGCTACACCTTC | CASSLDRGYGYTF
TRBJ1-1 | TRBV6-6 | - | - | TGTGCCAGCAGTTACTCGCTGGGAAGGGAGACTGAAGCTTTCTTT | CASSYSLGRETEAFF
TRBJ1-5 | TRBV19 | TRBD1 | few | TGTGCCAGTAGGACCCTCGCAGGGGGAAGAGGACAGCCCCAGCATTTT | CASRTLAGGRGQPQHF
TRBJ2-5 | TRBV9 | - | - | TGTGCCAGCAGCGTAGGTCCGGGAGAGGGGGAGACCCAGTACTTC | CASSVGPGEGETQYF
TRBJ1-1 | TRBV27 | - | - | TGTGCCAGCAGAAGCCAGAACACTGAAGCTTTCTTT | CASRSQNTEAFF
TRBJ2-3 | TRBV7-9 | TRBD2 | - | TGTGCCAGCAGCTTAAGGGGCTCGGTAGCGGGAAGCACAGATACGCAGTATTTT | CASSLRGSVAGSTDTQYF
TRBJ2-5 | TRBV30 | - | - | TGTGCCTGGAGTGTACGGGGGAGGCTAAGAGAGACCCAGTACTTC | CAWSVRGRLRETQYF
TRBJ2-7 | TRBV27 | TRBD1 | - | TGTGCCAGCAGTTTATGGGGACAGGGACCCTACGAGCAGTACTTC | CASSLWGQGPYEQYF
TRBJ2-5 | TRBV30 | TRBD2 | - | TGTGCCTGTCGGGGGGGTTGGGCTTCAAGCCAAAAAGAGACCCAGTACTTC | CACRGGWASSQKETQYF
TRBJ2-1 | TRBV7-7 | TRBD2 | - | TGTGCCAGCAGCTTAGGTCCTAGCGGGAGTACCTATGAGCAGTTCTTC | CASSLGPSGSTYEQFF
TRBJ2-1 | TRBV11-3 | TRBD2 | few | TGTGCCAGCAGCCGAGGACTAGCGGGTGATGTCGATGAGCAGTTCTTC | CASSRGLAGDVDEQFF
TRBJ2-5 | TRBV7-3 | TRBD1 | - | TGTGCCAGCAGCCTACAGGGGCTATATTGGGAGACCCAGTACTTC | CASSLQGLYWETQYF
TRBJ1-6 | TRBV6-6 | TRBD1 | once | TGTGCCAGCAGTCCGGACAGGGGAGGAAGCTCCTATAATTCACCCCTCCACTTT | CASSPDRGGSSYNSPLHF
TRBJ2-1 | TRBV28 | TRBD2 | - | TGTGCCAGCAGTTTTGAGGGAGGGATAACGGGGAATGAGCAGTTCTTC | CASSFEGGITGNEQFF
TRBJ1-1 | TRBV12-3/TRBV12-4 | - | - | TGTGCCAGCAGTTTGCCACAGAACACTGAAGCTTTCTTT | CASSLPQNTEAFF
TRBJ2-7 | TRBV7-2 | - | - | TGTGCCAGCAGCCCGCGACAGGACTCCTACGAGCAGTACTTC | CASSPRQDSYEQYF
TRBJ2-7 | TRBV3-1/TRBV3-2 | - | - | TGTGCCAGCAGCCAGATGGCGCAAACAGTCTACGAGCAGTACTTC | CASSQMAQTVYEQYF
TRBJ1-3 | TRBV9 | TRBD1 | - | TGTGCCAGCAGCGTAGGACAGGGGGGTGGAAACACCATATATTTT | CASSVGQGGGNTIYF
TRBJ2-3 | TRBV9 | - | - | TGTGCCAGCAGCGTAGAAGGACAAGGGCTTAGCACAGATACGCAGTATTTT | CASSVEGQGLSTDTQYF
TRBJ2-3 | TRBV20-1 | - | - | TGCAGTGCTAGTACGGGGGAGACCAGCACAGATACGCAGTATTTT | CSASTGETSTDTQYF
TRBJ1-1 | TRBV25-1 | TRBD1 | - | TGTGCCAGCACAAGTGCAGGGGGTGCTTTCTTT | CASTSAGGAFF
TRBJ2-1 | TRBV7-2 | - | - | TGTGCCAGCAGCTTGGGAGGTAACGATGAGCAGTTCTTC | CASSLGGNDEQFF
TRBJ2-1 | TRBV11-2 | TRBD2 | - | TGTGCCAGCACGAGCGGGAGCTACAATGAGCAGTTCTTC | CASTSGSYNEQFF
TRBJ2-3 | TRBV6-4 | - | - | TGTGCCAGCAGTGACCAGGGGGGTAGCACAGATACGCAGTATTTT | CASSDQGGSTDTQYF
TRBJ1-2 | TRBV24-1 | - | - | TGTGCCACCAGTGATTCCCGGGGGAGGTTCACCTATGGCTACACCTTC | CATSDSRGRFTYGYTF
TRBJ1-4 | TRBV7-2 | TRBD1 | - | TGTGCCAGCCGCCCCGCAGGGGGCCATGAAAAACTGTTTTTT | CASRPAGGHEKLFF
TRBJ2-7 | TRBV7-9 | - | - | TGTGCCAGCAGCCCCCCGGCACAGTTTTCCTACGAGCAGTACTTC | CASSPPAQFSYEQYF
TRBJ2-1 | TRBV19 | - | - | TGTGCCAGTAGGGGGACACCCTTTGGTTCCTACAATGAGCAGTTCTTC | CASRGTPFGSYNEQFF
TRBJ2-2 | TRBV21-1 | - | - | TGTGCCAGCAGCAAACGGGACAGGGGTTGGGACGGGGAGCTGTTTTTT | CASSKRDRGWDGELFF
TRBJ1-2 | TRBV6-2/TRBV6-3 | - | - | TGTGCCAGCAGTTACTCCGCCGTTGTTGAGAACGGCTACACCTTC | CASSYSAVVENGYTF
TRBJ1-2 | TRBV11-2 | TRBD1 | - | TGTGCCAGCAGCCCACAACAGGGGAATGGCTACACCTTC | CASSPQQGNGYTF
TRBJ2-1 | TRBV7-2 | - | - | TGTGCCAGCAGCCCAAAGACTCACTATGAGCAGTTCTTC | CASSPKTHYEQFF
TRBJ1-2 | TRBV14 | - | once | TGTGCCAGCAGCCAAGATTACGCAGGTCTATCCCTCTATGGCTACACCTTC | CASSQDYAGLSLYGYTF
TRBJ1-1 | TRBV6-2/TRBV6-3 | - | - | TGTGCCAGCAGTTACTGGGGGGGAACTGAAGCTTTCTTT | CASSYWGGTEAFF
TRBJ2-1 | TRBV3-1/TRBV3-2 | TRBD2 | - | TGTGCCAGCAGCCAATTTCTAGCGGGAGAGGTTGAGCAGTTCTTC | CASSQFLAGEVEQFF
TRBJ2-3 | TRBV7-9 | TRBD2 | few | TGTGCCAGCAGCGGAGGACTAGCGGGAGTGCCAGATACGCAGTATTTT | CASSGGLAGVPDTQYF
TRBJ1-1 | TRBV7-9 | - | - | TGTGCCAGCAGCTTAGCGCGGCAGCAGACTGAAGCTTTCTTT | CASSLARQQTEAFF
TRBJ1-6 | TRBV6-2/TRBV6-3 | TRBD1 | - | TGTGCCAGCAGTTTATCTACAGGGGTATACTCACCCCTCCACTTT | CASSLSTGVYSPLHF
TRBJ2-2 | TRBV10-3 | TRBD1 | - | TGTGCCATCACCGGGACAGGGGGCGCAGCCGGGGAGCTGTTTTTT | CAITGTGGAAGELFF
TRBJ1-1 | TRBV5-1 | TRBD1 | - | TGCGCCAGCAGCATCGGACAGGGGGCGATGACTGAAGCTTTCTTT | CASSIGQGAMTEAFF
TRBJ1-2 | TRBV19 | - | - | TGTGCCAGTAGAACTCCGGGACTGGTGTATGGCTACACCTTC | CASRTPGLVYGYTF
TRBJ2-1 | TRBV4-3 | - | - | TGCGCCAGCAGCCCCTCCTTCCAGAAGGAGTACGATGAGCAGTTCTTC | CASSPSFQKEYDEQFF
TRBJ2-5 | TRBV18 | - | - | TGTGCCAGCTCACCTCGCGCGGCACAAGAGACCCAGTACTTC | CASSPRAAQETQYF
TRBJ2-2 | TRBV7-8 | TRBD1 | - | TGTGCCAGCAGCTTCAGGCGACAGGGAGCCACCGGGGAGCTGTTTTTT | CASSFRRQGATGELFF
TRBJ2-3 | TRBV30 | - | - | TGTGCCTGGACCCCGAGTCTACGAGGTGGAGATACGCAGTATTTT | CAWTPSLRGGDTQYF
TRBJ1-5 | TRBV10-3 | - | - | TGTGCCATCAGTGAGTCGGAGGTTCAGCCCCAGCATTTT | CAISESEVQPQHF
TRBJ1-2 | TRBV6-5 | - | - | TGTGCCAGCGCCGCCGGGAATTATGGCTACACCTTC | CASAAGNYGYTF
TRBJ2-3 | TRBV18 | - | - | TGTGCCAGCTCACCAGTAGCAGTGACAGATACGCAGTATTTT | CASSPVAVTDTQYF
TRBJ1-6 | TRBV28 | - | - | TGTGCCAGCACGACCTCAGGGGTATATTCACCCCTCCACTTT | CASTTSGVYSPLHF
TRBJ2-2 | TRBV7-3 | TRBD1 | - | TGTGCCAGCAGCTTTCATGGGACAGGGAACACCGGGGAGCTGTTTTTT | CASSFHGTGNTGELFF
TRBJ2-1 | TRBV5-4 | TRBD2 | - | TGTGCCAGCAGCTTTTGGCCTAGCGGGAGCGATGAGCAGTTCTTC | CASSFWPSGSDEQFF
TRBJ2-3 | TRBV29-1 | - | - | TGCAGCGTTGAGCCGGGACAAAAATCGGGTACGCAGTATTTT | CSVEPGQKSGTQYF
TRBJ2-7 | TRBV9 | - | - | TGTGCCAGCAGCCCAAGGGGATCGGCGCCCGCCTACGAGCAGTACTTC | CASSPRGSAPAYEQYF
TRBJ1-1 | TRBV11-2 | - | once | TGTGCCAGCAGCTTAGATCGTTTATCTGAAGCTTTCTTT | CASSLDRLSEAFF
TRBJ2-5 | TRBV9 | TRBD2 | once | TGTGCCAGCAGCGTAAGCGGGAGCGGGGAGACCCAGTACTTC | CASSVSGSGETQYF
TRBJ2-3 | TRBV5-1 | TRBD2 | - | TGCGCCAGCAGCTTGGGGACTAGCGGGAGAACAGATACGCAGTATTTT | CASSLGTSGRTDTQYF
TRBJ2-5 | TRBV5-1 | - | - | TGCGCCAGCAGCTTGATTGGCGGGCTCCGAGCCCAAGAGACCCAGTACTTC | CASSLIGGLRAQETQYF
TRBJ2-7 | TRBV19 | - | - | TGTGCCAGTAGTCTCGGACAACCTTCCTACGAGCAGTACTTC | CASSLGQPSYEQYF
TRBJ1-2 | TRBV29-1 | - | - | TGCAGCGTTGAACAGTACTATGGCTACACCTTC | CSVEQYYGYTF
TRBJ2-7 | TRBV6-5 | TRBD2 | - | TGTGCCAGCAGCTCCACTAGCGTACTCAAACACGAGCAGTACTTC | CASSSTSVLKHEQYF